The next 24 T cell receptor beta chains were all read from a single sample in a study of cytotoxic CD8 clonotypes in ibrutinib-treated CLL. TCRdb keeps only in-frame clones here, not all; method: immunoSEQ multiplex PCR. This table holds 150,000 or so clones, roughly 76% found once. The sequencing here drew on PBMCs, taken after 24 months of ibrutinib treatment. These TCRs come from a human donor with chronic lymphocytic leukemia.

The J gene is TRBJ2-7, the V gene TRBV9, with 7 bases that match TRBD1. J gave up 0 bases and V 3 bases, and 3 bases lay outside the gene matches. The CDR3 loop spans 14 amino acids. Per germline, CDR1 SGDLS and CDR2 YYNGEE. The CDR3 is CASSARDSSYEQYF. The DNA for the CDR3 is TGTGCCAGCAGCGCCCGGGACAGCTCCTACGAGCAGTACTTC.

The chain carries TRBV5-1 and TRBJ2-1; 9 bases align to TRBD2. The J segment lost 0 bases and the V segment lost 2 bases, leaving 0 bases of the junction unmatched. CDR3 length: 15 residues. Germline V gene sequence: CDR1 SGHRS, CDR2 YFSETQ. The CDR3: CASSFSGSSYNEQFF. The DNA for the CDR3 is TGCGCCAGCAGCTTTAGCGGGAGCTCCTACAATGAGCAGTTCTTC.

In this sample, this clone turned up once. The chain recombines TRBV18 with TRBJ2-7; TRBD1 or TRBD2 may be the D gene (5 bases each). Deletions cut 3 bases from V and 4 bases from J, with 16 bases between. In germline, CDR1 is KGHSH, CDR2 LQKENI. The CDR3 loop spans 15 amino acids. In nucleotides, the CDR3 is TGTGCCAGCTCACCCGAGGGGTTAACCGGTTACGAGCAGTACTTC. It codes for CASSPEGLTGYEQYF.

CDR3 region: CASSMVLGYEQYF. The CDR3 DNA sequence: TGTGCCAGTAGTATGGTGTTGGGCTACGAGCAGTACTTC. The gene calls are TRBV19 and TRBJ2-7; no clear D. The CDR3 totals 13 residues. Germline V gives CDR1 LNHDA, CDR2 SQIVND (reference sequence). The V end was cut by 3 bases, the J end by 3 bases, with 9 bases between.

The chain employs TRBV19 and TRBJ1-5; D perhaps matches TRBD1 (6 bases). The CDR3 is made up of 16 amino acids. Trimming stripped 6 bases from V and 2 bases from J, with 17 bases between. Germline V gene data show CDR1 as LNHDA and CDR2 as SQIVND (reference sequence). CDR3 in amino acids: CASRTDRILGNQPQHF. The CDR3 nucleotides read TGTGCCAGTAGGACCGACAGGATTTTGGGCAATCAGCCCCAGCATTTT.

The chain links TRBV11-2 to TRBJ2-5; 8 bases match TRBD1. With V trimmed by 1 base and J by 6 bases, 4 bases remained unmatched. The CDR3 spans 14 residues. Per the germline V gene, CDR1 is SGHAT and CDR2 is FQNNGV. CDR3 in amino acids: CASSLVGRGQTQYF. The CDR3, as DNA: TGTGCCAGCAGCTTAGTGGGCAGGGGGCAGACCCAGTACTTC. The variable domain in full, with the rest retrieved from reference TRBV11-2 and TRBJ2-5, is EAGVAQSPRYKIIEKRQSVAFWCNPISGHATLYWYQQILGQGPKLLIQFQNNGVVDDSQLPKDRFSAERLKGVDSTLKIQPAKLEDSAVYLCASSLVGRGQTQYFGPGTRLLVL.

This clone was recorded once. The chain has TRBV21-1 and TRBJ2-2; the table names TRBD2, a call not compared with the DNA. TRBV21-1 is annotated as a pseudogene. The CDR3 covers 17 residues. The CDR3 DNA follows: TGTGCCAGCAGCAAGAAAGGCCCACTAGCGGGAGACGGGGAGCTGTTTTTT. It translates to CASSKKGPLAGDGELFF.

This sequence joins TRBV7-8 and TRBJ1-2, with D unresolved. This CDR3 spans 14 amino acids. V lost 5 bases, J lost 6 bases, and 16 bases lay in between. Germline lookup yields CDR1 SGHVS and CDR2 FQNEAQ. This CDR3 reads CASSPSVAWDGYTF. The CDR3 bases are TGTGCCAGCAGCCCCTCCGTGGCCTGGGATGGCTACACCTTC. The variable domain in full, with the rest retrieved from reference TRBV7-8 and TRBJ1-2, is GAGVSQSPRYKVAKRGQDVALRCDPISGHVSLFWYQQALGQGPEFLTYFQNEAQLDKSGLPSDRFFAERPEGSVSTLKIQRTQQEDSAVYLCASSPSVAWDGYTFGSGTRLTVV.

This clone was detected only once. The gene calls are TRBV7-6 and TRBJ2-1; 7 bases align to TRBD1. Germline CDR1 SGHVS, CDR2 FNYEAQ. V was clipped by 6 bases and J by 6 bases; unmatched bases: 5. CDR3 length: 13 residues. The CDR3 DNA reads TGTGCCAGCAGTTTCAACAGGGGCAATGAGCAGTTCTTC. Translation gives CASSFNRGNEQFF.

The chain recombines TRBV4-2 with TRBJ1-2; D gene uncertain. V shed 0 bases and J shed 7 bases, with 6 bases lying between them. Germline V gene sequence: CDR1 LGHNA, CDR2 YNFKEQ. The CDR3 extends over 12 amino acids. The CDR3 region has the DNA TGTGCCAGCAGCCAAGACCGAGTTGGCTACACCTTC. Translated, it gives CASSQDRVGYTF.

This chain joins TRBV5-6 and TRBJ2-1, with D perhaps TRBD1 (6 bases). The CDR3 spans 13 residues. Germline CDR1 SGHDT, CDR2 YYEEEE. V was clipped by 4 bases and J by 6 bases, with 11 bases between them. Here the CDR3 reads CASSGGRGNEQFF. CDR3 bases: TGTGCCAGCAGCGGGGGCAGGGGCAATGAGCAGTTCTTC.

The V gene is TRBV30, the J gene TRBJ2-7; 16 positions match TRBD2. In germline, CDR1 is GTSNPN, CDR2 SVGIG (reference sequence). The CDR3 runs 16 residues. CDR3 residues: CATPGLAGGPGYEQYF. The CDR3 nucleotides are TGTGCAACCCCGGGACTAGCGGGAGGGCCTGGTTACGAGCAGTACTTC.

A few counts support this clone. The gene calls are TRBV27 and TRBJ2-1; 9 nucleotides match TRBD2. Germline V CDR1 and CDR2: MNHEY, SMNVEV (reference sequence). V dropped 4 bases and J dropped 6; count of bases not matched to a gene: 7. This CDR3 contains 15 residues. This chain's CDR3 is CASSSLRLAANEQFF. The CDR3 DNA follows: TGTGCCAGCAGTTCCCTTCGACTAGCGGCCAATGAGCAGTTCTTC.

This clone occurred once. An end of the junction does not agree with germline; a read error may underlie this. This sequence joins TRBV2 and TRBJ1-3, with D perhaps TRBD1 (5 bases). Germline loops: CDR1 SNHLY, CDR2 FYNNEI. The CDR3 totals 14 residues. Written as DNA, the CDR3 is TGTGCCAGTAGTGCTGCGGGGCCTGGAAACACCATATATTTT. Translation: CASSAAGPGNTIYF.

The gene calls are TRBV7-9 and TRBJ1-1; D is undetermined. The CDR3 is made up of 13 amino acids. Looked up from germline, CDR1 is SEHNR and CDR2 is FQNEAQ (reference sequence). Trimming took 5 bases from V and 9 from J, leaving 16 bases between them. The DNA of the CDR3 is TGTGCCAGCAGCGCGATCGACCGTGCCCAAGCTTTCTTT. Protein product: CASSAIDRAQAFF.

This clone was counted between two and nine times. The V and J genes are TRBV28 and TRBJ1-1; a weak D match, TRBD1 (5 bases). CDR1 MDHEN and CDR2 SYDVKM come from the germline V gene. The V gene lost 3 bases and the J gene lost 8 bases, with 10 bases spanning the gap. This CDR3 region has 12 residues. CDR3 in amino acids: CASSLGGKEAFF. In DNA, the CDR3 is TGTGCCAGCAGTTTGGGGGGAAAAGAAGCTTTCTTT. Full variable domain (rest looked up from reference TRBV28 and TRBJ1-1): DVKVTQSSRYLVKRTGEKVFLECVQDMDHENMFWYRQDPGLGLRLIYFSYDVKMKEKGDIPEGYSVSREKKERFSLILESASTNQTSMYLCASSLGGKEAFFGQGTRLTVV.

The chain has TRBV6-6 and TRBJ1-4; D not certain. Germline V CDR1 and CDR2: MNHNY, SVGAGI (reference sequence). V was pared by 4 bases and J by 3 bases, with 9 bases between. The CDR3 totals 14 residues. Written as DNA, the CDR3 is TGTGCCAGCAGTTCCCGCGGGTCTAATGAAAAACTGTTTTTT. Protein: CASSSRGSNEKLFF.

The CDR3: CASSLHRGLEKLFF. The CDR3 DNA sequence: TGTGCCAGCAGCTTGCACAGGGGGCTTGAAAAACTGTTTTTT. The chain combines TRBV5-8 with TRBJ1-4; TRBD1 agrees at 9 bases. J was trimmed by 7 bases and V by 1 base; bases with no gene match: 2. Germline assignment: CDR1 SGHTS and CDR2 YDEGEE. The CDR3 is 14 amino acids.

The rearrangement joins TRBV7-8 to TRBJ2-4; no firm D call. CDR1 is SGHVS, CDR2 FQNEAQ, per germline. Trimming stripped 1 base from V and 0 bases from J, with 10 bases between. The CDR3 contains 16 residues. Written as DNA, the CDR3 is TGTGCCAGCAGCTTAGGGATAGGCCAAGCCAAAAACATTCAGTACTTC. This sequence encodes CASSLGIGQAKNIQYF.

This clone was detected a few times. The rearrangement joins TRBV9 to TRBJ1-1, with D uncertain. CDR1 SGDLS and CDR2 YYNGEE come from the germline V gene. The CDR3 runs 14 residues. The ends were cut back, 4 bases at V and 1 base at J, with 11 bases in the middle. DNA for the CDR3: TGTGCCAGCAGCTTCACGACTTCGAACACTGAAGCTTTCTTT. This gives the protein CASSFTTSNTEAFF.

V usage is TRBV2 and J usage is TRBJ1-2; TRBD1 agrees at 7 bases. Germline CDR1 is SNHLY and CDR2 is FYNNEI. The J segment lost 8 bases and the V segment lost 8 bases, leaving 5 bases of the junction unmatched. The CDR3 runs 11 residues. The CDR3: CASANRGGYTF. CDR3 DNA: TGTGCCAGCGCCAACAGGGGAGGCTACACCTTC.

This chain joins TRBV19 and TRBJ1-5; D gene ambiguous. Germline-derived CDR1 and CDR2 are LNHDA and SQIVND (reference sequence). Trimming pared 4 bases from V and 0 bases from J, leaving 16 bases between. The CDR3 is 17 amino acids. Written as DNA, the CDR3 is TGTGCCAGTAGTAGCCCCCGAAAGGCCGATAGCAATCAGCCCCAGCATTTT. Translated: CASSSPRKADSNQPQHF.

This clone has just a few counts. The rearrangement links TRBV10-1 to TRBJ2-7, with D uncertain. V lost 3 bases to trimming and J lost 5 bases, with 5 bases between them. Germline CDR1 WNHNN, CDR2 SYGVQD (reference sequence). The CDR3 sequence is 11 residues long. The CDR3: CASSEGNEQYF. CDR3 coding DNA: TGCGCCAGCAGTGAAGGCAACGAGCAGTACTTC.

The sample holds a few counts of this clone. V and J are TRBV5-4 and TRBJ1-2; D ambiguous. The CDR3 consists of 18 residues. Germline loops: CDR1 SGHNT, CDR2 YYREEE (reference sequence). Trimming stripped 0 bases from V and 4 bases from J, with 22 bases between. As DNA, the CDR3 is TGTGCCAGCAGCTTGGAGGACTTCCTCCCGACTAAACTCTATGGCTACACCTTC. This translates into CASSLEDFLPTKLYGYTF.